The clone carrying this TCR beta chain was recorded only once. Its specificity is unknown. Different DNA sequences within this sample yield the same CDR3. This sample was taken from a study of OX40 agonist ivuxolimab in advanced cancers. Overall study: Patients with hepatocellular carcinoma, melanoma, renal cell or head and neck cancer made up the dose-escalation patients. The study's findings and limits: At 0.1 to 3.0 mg/kg, CD4+ and CD8+ blood T cells expanded clonally by week 6.

Exclusion of a patient followed from autoimmune disease history or systemic immunosuppression. The length of the CDR3 is 14 residues. Germline V CDR1 and CDR2: GTSNPN, SVGIG (reference sequence). V gave up 3 bases and J gave up 7 bases; unmatched junction bases: 7. Libraries were prepared by immunoSEQ multiplex PCR; TCRdb keeps only in-frame clonotypes and omits some of them. The sample lists tens of thousands of clones; approximately 89% were seen once. The sequencing here drew on CD4+ or CD8+ T cells sorted from blood, taken in a trial of the OX40 agonist ivuxolimab. The J gene is TRBJ2-2, the V gene TRBV30, with 8 bases matching TRBD2. The sequence derives from an adult with an advanced solid tumor such as melanoma, head and neck, liver or kidney cancer. CDR3 sequence (DNA): TGTGCCTGGAGAACCGGGGGGGGGAGCGGGGAGCTGTTTTTT. Translation: CAWRTGGGSGELFF.